One and the same sample provided the 3 T cell receptor beta chains below, sequenced in a study of CXCR3-negative and CXCR3-positive naive CD8 T cells. It was by 5' RACE with UMI labels that the TRB cDNA libraries were prepared. TCRdb reprocessed the 5' RACE reads and keeps a single row for each CDR3 protein, giving no DNA. Its table lists 4,500 to 7,000 distinct CDR3 sequences. Sequencing input: naive CXCR3- CD8+ T cells from blood. The sample's subset: CD45RO-CCR7+CD27+CD95- naive CD8+ T cells lacking CXCR3 (TNR3-). Receptors were obtained from a human donor in good health. Some clones in this sample may be carry-over from other donors' samples.

J is TRBJ1-6 and V is TRBV28. This CDR3 is built from 14 residues. The germline CDR1 and CDR2 sequences are MDHEN and SYDVKM. CDR3 protein: CASSLRRVNSPLHF.

The J gene is TRBJ2-5, the V gene TRBV29-1; TCRdb returns TRBD1, unconfirmable since there is no DNA. Germline V gene sequence: CDR1 SQVTM, CDR2 ANQGSEA. This CDR3 comprises 14 residues. The CDR3 reads CSVEDQGSQETQYF. Combining the CDR3 with reference TRBV29-1 and TRBJ2-5 gives the whole variable domain SAVISQKPSRDICQRGTSLTIQCQVDSQVTMMFWYRQQPGQSLTLIATANQGSEATYESGFVIDKFPISRPNLTFSTLTVSNMSPEDSSIYLCSVEDQGSQETQYFGPGTRLLVL.

According to its frequency, this clonotype is medium-sized. The chain combines TRBV4-1 with TRBJ2-7; TCRdb proposes TRBD2, but this gene call is untestable without DNA. Looked up from germline, CDR1 is MGHRA and CDR2 is YSYEKL. This CDR3 is built from 15 residues. The CDR3 sequence is CASSQDAAGTYEQYF.